The entry below gives a single TCR beta chain sequence along with its context. The method was immunoSEQ multiplex PCR; TCRdb's version includes in-frame clones alone and lacks a portion of them. The sample includes 250,000 to 300,000 clones, more than 85% seen only once; the top ten take 3.6%. The CDR3 totals 14 residues. V lost 2 bases and J 4 bases, leaving 11 bases between the germline ends. Germline loops: CDR1 SNHLY, CDR2 FYNNEI. The sample belongs to a study of blood T cell repertoires in COVID-19. About the study: T cells, B-cell-depleted T cells, or PBMCs provided the cDNA or gDNA that served as material.

The sample was peripheral blood. J is TRBJ1-1 and V is TRBV2; TRBD1 is a possible D gene (6 bases). The origin of this receptor is a man in his late teens or twenties with active or convalescent COVID-19. This CDR3 reads CASSERGGITEAFF. The CDR3 DNA reads TGTGCCAGCAGTGAACGCGGGGGCATCACTGAAGCTTTCTTT.